The next 32 T cell receptor beta chains were all read from a single sample in a study of cytomegalovirus exposure and HLA in healthy donors. Primers for the PCR totalled 60 Vbeta and 13 Jbeta. The assay was immunoSEQ multiplex PCR, and TCRdb's table has in-frame clones only and misses some. The sample has fewer than 200,000 clones; around 75% are singletons. Sequencing input: PBMCs. The source of these receptors is a female donor in good health and CMV-seronegative.

The rearrangement joins TRBV28 to TRBJ1-1; D not resolved. The germline V gene has CDR1 MDHEN and CDR2 SYDVKM. This CDR3 is built from 13 residues. Trimming cost V 4 bases and J 1 base, with 7 bases left between them. The CDR3 DNA reads as TGTGCCAGCAGTTCGTACTCGAACACTGAAGCTTTCTTT. The encoded protein is CASSSYSNTEAFF.

This clone was recorded a few times. The chain joins TRBV27 to TRBJ2-1; possibly TRBD1 for D (5 bases). CDR3 length: 15 residues. Germline values: CDR1 MNHEY, CDR2 SMNVEV (reference sequence). The V gene lost 4 bases and the J gene lost 1 base, with 11 bases spanning the gap. The CDR3 DNA reads as TGTGCCAGCAGTTGGGGCGGAGCTTCCTACAATGAGCAGTTCTTC. Translating it yields CASSWGGASYNEQFF.

The V call is TRBV19, the J call TRBJ2-1, with 10 bases matching TRBD2. CDR1 and CDR2 from the germline V gene are LNHDA and SQIVND (reference sequence). V gave up 2 bases and J gave up 1 base; unmatched junction bases: 2. The CDR3 is 16 residues long. The CDR3 reads CASSILAGVSYNEQFF. The CDR3 region has the DNA TGTGCCAGTAGTATACTAGCGGGGGTATCCTACAATGAGCAGTTCTTC. The whole variable domain, remainder taken from reference TRBV19 and TRBJ2-1, is DGGITQSPKYLFRKEGQNVTLSCEQNLNHDAMYWYRQDPGQGLRLIYYSQIVNDFQKGDIAEGYSVSREKKESFPLTVTSAQKNPTAFYLCASSILAGVSYNEQFFGPGTRLTVL.

The chain links TRBV4-1 to TRBJ2-3; 12 bases are a match to TRBD2. CDR1 MGHRA and CDR2 YSYEKL come from the germline V gene. The CDR3 runs 19 residues. The trim removed 0 bases at V and 2 bases at J, leaving 9 bases unmatched. CDR3 in DNA: TGCGCCAGCAGCCAAGAGCCTAGCGGGGGGGCCGGCCCCACAGATACGCAGTATTTT. It encodes CASSQEPSGGAGPTDTQYF.

The gene calls are TRBV30 and TRBJ1-5; 9 nucleotides align to TRBD1. The germline V gene has CDR1 GTSNPN and CDR2 SVGIG (reference sequence). The CDR3 runs 15 residues. Trimming cost V 0 bases and J 5 bases; bases outside gene matches: 5. CDR3 sequence reads: CAWSVTGGRYQPQHF. In nucleotides, the CDR3 is TGTGCCTGGAGTGTGACAGGGGGACGGTATCAGCCCCAGCATTTT.

The chain carries TRBV7-8 and TRBJ2-7, with a tentative D call TRBD2 (5 bases). Trimming pared 5 bases from V and 5 bases from J, leaving 16 bases between. This CDR3 has 14 residues. The germline gives CDR1 SGHVS, CDR2 FQNEAQ. The CDR3 region has the DNA TGTGCCAGCAGCCAGTTAACTAGAGGCGACGAGCAGTACTTC. It translates to CASSQLTRGDEQYF.

The chain links TRBV18 to TRBJ2-5; 8 bases map to TRBD1. Germline loops: CDR1 KGHSH, CDR2 LQKENI. V shed 5 bases, J shed 3 bases, and the junction held 2 bases outside the gene matches. The CDR3 length is 13 residues. The CDR3 bases are TGTGCCAGCTCAATGGACAGGGAAGAGACCCAGTACTTC. Its translation is CASSMDREETQYF.

This chain connects TRBV12-5 to TRBJ1-2; D unresolved. The CDR3 is made up of 13 amino acids. The V end was cut by 6 bases, the J end by 4 bases, with 12 bases between. Germline CDR1 is LGHNT and CDR2 is FRNRAP. The CDR3 nucleotides read TGTGCTAGTGGCTTTGGACTTTCCTATGGCTACACCTTC. This codes for CASGFGLSYGYTF. The entire variable domain, with the rest obtained from reference TRBV12-5 and TRBJ1-2, is as follows: DARVTQTPRHKVTEMGQEVTMRCQPILGHNTVFWYRQTMMQGLELLAYFRNRAPLDDSGMPKDRFSAEMPDATLATLKIQPSEPRDSAVYFCASGFGLSYGYTFGSGTRLTVV.

The chain links TRBV19 to TRBJ2-3; D not resolved. Trimming took 5 bases from V and 1 from J, leaving 7 bases between them. CDR1 and CDR2 from the germline V gene are LNHDA and SQIVND (reference sequence). The CDR3 is made up of 13 amino acids. The CDR3 region is CASSFPGTDTQYF. For the CDR3, the DNA is TGTGCCAGTAGTTTTCCCGGCACAGATACGCAGTATTTT.

The rearrangement links TRBV18 to TRBJ1-6; 9 nucleotides match TRBD1. V lost 3 bases and J lost 6; bases outside the gene matches: 0. There are 14 residues in the CDR3. Germline loops: CDR1 KGHSH, CDR2 LQKENI. The CDR3 region has the DNA TGTGCCAGCTCACCGGGACAGGGTAATTCACCCCTCCACTTT. Translated: CASSPGQGNSPLHF.

Regarding this clone: One end of the junction does not line up with germline, which may come from a read error. The genes are TRBV7-9 and TRBJ2-5, with D tentatively TRBD2 (6 bases). This CDR3 spans 15 amino acids. Germline loops: CDR1 SEHNR, CDR2 FQNEAQ (reference sequence). The CDR3 coding sequence is TGTTCCAGCAGCCCTTACGGGACTGAGCAAGAGACCCAGTACTTC. As protein: CSSSPYGTEQETQYF.

The rearrangement links TRBV6-5 to TRBJ2-7, with D perhaps matching TRBD2 (5 bases). There are 12 residues in the CDR3. The V gene lost 6 bases and the J gene lost 7 bases, with 13 bases spanning the gap. Germline CDR1 and CDR2: MNHEY and SVGAGI. DNA for the CDR3: TGTGCCAGCAGCCCCACTCCGGGGGAGCAGTACTTC. Its protein is CASSPTPGEQYF.

The chain links TRBV28 to TRBJ2-3; D gene uncertain. Germline V gene sequence: CDR1 MDHEN, CDR2 SYDVKM. The CDR3 is 13 amino acids. V was pared by 7 bases and J by 2 bases, with 10 bases between. In DNA, the CDR3 is TGTGCCAGCACCGAGGAGAACACAGATACGCAGTATTTT. Its translation: CASTEENTDTQYF.

This chain uses TRBV27 with TRBJ2-7, with D perhaps matching TRBD1 (5 bases). V gave up 2 bases and J gave up 1 base, with 6 bases separating them. Per germline, CDR1 MNHEY and CDR2 SMNVEV (reference sequence). This CDR3 spans 13 amino acids. The CDR3 bases are TGTGCCAGCAGTTTAAGGGGTTCCTACGAGCAGTACTTC. It translates to CASSLRGSYEQYF.

The chain uses TRBV6-5 and TRBJ2-1; possibly TRBD1 for D (6 bases). This CDR3 has 13 amino acids. The germline gives CDR1 MNHEY, CDR2 SVGAGI. The V end lost 8 bases, the J end lost 4 bases, and 12 bases lay between the germline ends. In DNA form, the CDR3 reads TGTGCCAGCCGGGGACACGGGTACAATGAGCAGTTCTTC. It specifies CASRGHGYNEQFF.

The chain is built from TRBV10-3 and TRBJ2-1, with 7 positions matching TRBD2. With V trimmed by 6 bases and J by 7 bases, 12 bases remained unmatched. The V gene's germline CDR1 is ENHRY and CDR2 SYGVKD. The CDR3 consists of 15 residues. CDR3 nucleotide sequence: TGTGCCATCAGGGGGGGGGATGGTTTGAGGAATGAGCAGTTCTTC. Encoded protein: CAIRGGDGLRNEQFF.

The V call is TRBV5-1, the J call TRBJ1-1, with D possibly matching TRBD1 (6 bases). The CDR3 loop spans 16 amino acids. The V and J ends lost 0 bases and 1 base respectively, with 13 bases between them. The germline V gene encodes CDR1 SGHRS and CDR2 YFSETQ. The CDR3 sequence is CASSLGQQGSNTEAFF. The CDR3 DNA is TGCGCCAGCAGCTTGGGTCAACAGGGCTCGAACACTGAAGCTTTCTTT.

A note on this clone: Sequence at one end of the junction differs from germline and may be a read error. This chain joins TRBV7-8 and TRBJ2-7, with D maybe TRBD2 (5 bases). The CDR3 spans 15 residues. The germline CDR1 and CDR2 sequences are SGHVS and FQNEAQ. The chain's CDR3 is CASSLARTVDYGQYF. The CDR3 DNA is TGTGCCAGCAGCTTAGCGAGGACCGTCGACTACGGGCAGTACTTC.

This clone was seen a handful of times. The chain is built from TRBV5-1 and TRBJ1-1; D might be TRBD1 (6 bases). Trimming took off 3 bases at V and 6 bases at J, with 15 bases between the two ends. Germline V CDR1 and CDR2: SGHRS, YFSETQ. This CDR3 has 14 amino acids. The DNA of the CDR3 is TGCGCCAGCAGCTCCAGGCAGGGGAGCGCTGAAGCTTTCTTT. This codes for CASSSRQGSAEAFF.

The rearrangement joins TRBV11-2 to TRBJ2-1; 8 bases align to TRBD2. Germline assignment: CDR1 SGHAT and CDR2 FQNNGV. Trimming cost V 6 bases and J 5 bases; bases outside gene matches: 9. CDR3 length: 15 residues. The CDR3 protein is CASSTEGLGNNEQFF. CDR3 nucleotides: TGTGCCAGCAGTACAGAGGGACTAGGGAACAATGAGCAGTTCTTC.

The sample holds one count of this clone. The chain employs TRBV27 and TRBJ2-7, with D perhaps matching TRBD1 (6 bases). CDR1 MNHEY and CDR2 SMNVEV come from the germline V gene (reference sequence). This CDR3 region has 14 residues. V was shortened by 3 bases and J by 0 bases, with 9 bases between the two germline ends. The CDR3 nucleotides read TGTGCCAGCAGTTTCACAGGGAGCTCCTACGAGCAGTACTTC. Its protein is CASSFTGSSYEQYF.

The chain recombines TRBV6-1 with TRBJ1-5; 8 positions agree with TRBD1. With 9 bases clipped from V and 8 bases from J, the junction kept 6 bases outside the gene matches. CDR3 length: 12 amino acids. Germline loops: CDR1 MNHNS, CDR2 SASEGT. CDR3 in amino acids: CASRTGNKPQHF. Here the CDR3 DNA reads TGTGCCAGTAGGACAGGGAATAAGCCCCAGCATTTT.

In its sample, this clone was seen once. The V and J genes are TRBV5-7 and TRBJ2-7; weak D call: TRBD2 (7 bases). TRBV5-7 is flagged as an ORF with uncertain function. V lost 5 bases and J 4 bases, leaving 22 bases between the germline ends. The CDR3 runs to 16 residues. The CDR3 region has the DNA TGTGCCAGCAGGGGGGGGGCAGGGCGAACCCGGTACGAGCAGTACTTC. This translates into CASRGGAGRTRYEQYF.

The J gene is TRBJ2-7, the V gene TRBV27; D unresolved. Germline V gene sequence: CDR1 MNHEY, CDR2 SMNVEV (reference sequence). Trimming left V 6 bases short and J 1 base short, with 7 bases between. This CDR3 has 12 residues. The CDR3 DNA follows: TGTGCCAGCAGGGTCCTATCCTACGAGCAGTACTTC. The encoded protein is CASRVLSYEQYF.

Only a few counts were recorded for this clone. The CDR3 reads CASSPTGGLAGAVQFF. In DNA, the CDR3 is TGTGCCAGCAGCCCGACCGGGGGACTAGCGGGAGCCGTGCAGTTCTTC. The chain employs TRBV27 and TRBJ2-1; 14 bases match TRBD2. The CDR3 loop spans 16 amino acids. The germline V gene encodes CDR1 MNHEY and CDR2 SMNVEV (reference sequence). Losses at the gene ends were 6 bases for V and 12 bases for J; bases not matched to a gene: 13.

The V and J genes are TRBV19 and TRBJ2-5; TRBD1 is a possible D gene (7 bases). V was cut by 6 bases and J by 2 bases, with 16 bases left in between. From germline, CDR1 is LNHDA and CDR2 SQIVND (reference sequence). The CDR3 sequence is 15 residues long. CDR3 in amino acids: CASSGRQGRQETQYF. The CDR3 DNA reads as TGTGCCAGTAGCGGGAGACAGGGAAGGCAAGAGACCCAGTACTTC.

This chain uses TRBV5-6 with TRBJ1-2; the D gene is possibly TRBD1 (6 bases). The germline V and J ends were trimmed by 2 bases and 7 bases, with 9 bases remaining between them. This CDR3 contains 12 residues. Germline V CDR1 and CDR2: SGHDT, YYEEEE. The CDR3 is CASSLQGLGYTF. The DNA for the CDR3 is TGTGCCAGCAGCTTACAGGGTCTTGGCTACACCTTC. The entire variable domain, with the rest obtained from reference TRBV5-6 and TRBJ1-2, is as follows: DAGVTQSPTHLIKTRGQQVTLRCSPKSGHDTVSWYQQALGQGPQFIFQYYEEEERQRGNFPDRFSGHQFPNYSSELNVNALLLGDSALYLCASSLQGLGYTFGSGTRLTVV.

The chain couples TRBV5-5 to TRBJ2-7; maybe TRBD2 (5 bases). The V gene's germline CDR1 is SGHKS and CDR2 YYEKEE (reference sequence). This CDR3 region has 15 residues. The V end was cut by 0 bases, the J end by 3 bases, with 13 bases between. The CDR3 coding sequence is TGTGCCAGCAGCTTGGGACCCGGAGGCGACTACGAGCAGTACTTC. Translated, it gives CASSLGPGGDYEQYF.

The J gene is TRBJ1-1, the V gene TRBV6-1; D gene uncertain. This CDR3 is built from 14 residues. Looked up from germline, CDR1 is MNHNS and CDR2 is SASEGT. The V and J ends lost 2 bases and 14 bases respectively, with 21 bases between them. The CDR3 is CASSEMGTGLPPFF. The CDR3 nucleotides read TGTGCCAGCAGTGAAATGGGTACCGGACTGCCTCCCTTCTTT.

This clone showed up just a few times. The V gene is TRBV5-5, the J gene TRBJ2-5, with TRBD2 matching 7 bases. Germline values: CDR1 SGHKS, CDR2 YYEKEE (reference sequence). CDR3 length: 16 amino acids. Trimming cost V 2 bases and J 2 bases; bases outside gene matches: 9. The CDR3 DNA is TGTGCCAGCAGCTTTGACCGCGGGACTATTCAAGAGACCCAGTACTTC. Protein sequence: CASSFDRGTIQETQYF.

Details on this clone: Other DNA sequences within the sample encode an identical CDR3. This chain uses TRBV6-6 with TRBJ2-5; TRBD1 matches 8 bases. V lost 10 bases, J lost 2 bases, and 12 bases stayed unmatched. The CDR3 covers 15 residues. Germline CDR1 MNHNY, CDR2 SVGAGI (reference sequence). CDR3 amino acids: CATQYGQGHQETQYF. DNA of the CDR3: TGTGCCACCCAATATGGACAGGGACATCAAGAGACCCAGTACTTC.

The rearrangement uses TRBV6-6 and TRBJ2-1; 10 bases agree with TRBD1. In germline, CDR1 is MNHNY, CDR2 SVGAGI (reference sequence). This CDR3 comprises 16 residues. V was clipped by 2 bases and J by 6 bases; unmatched bases: 7. DNA for the CDR3: TGTGCCAGCAGTTACCCGACAGGGGGCGGTGGCAATGAGCAGTTCTTC. Its translation: CASSYPTGGGGNEQFF.